A selection of T cell receptor beta chains follows, all from one sample in a study of blood T cell repertoires in COVID-19. Clones were read by immunoSEQ multiplex PCR, and TCRdb kept only the in-frame ones, dropping some. The sample records 30,000 to 35,000 clones, 83% being singletons. Specimen: peripheral blood. The receptors originated from a man aged 45-60 years with acute or convalescent COVID-19. Each CDR3 is given with its conserved first and last residue. D genes are given only for firm matches. Only part of the rows carry a size: once, few, many, or a class if the clone is expanded.

J | size | V | D | DNA | CDR3
TRBJ2-7 | . | TRBV19 | TRBD1 | TGTGCCAGTAGGACGGGACAGGGGGCTTACGAGCAGTACTTC | CASRTGQGAYEQYF
TRBJ2-5 | once | TRBV24-1 | TRBD2 | TGTGCCACCAGTGACCGGACTAGCGGGAAAGAGACCCAGTACTTC | CATSDRTSGKETQYF
TRBJ1-2 | . | TRBV5-4 | . | TGTGCCAGCAGCCAGGGGACGGTCAGAACTAACTATGGCTACACCTTC | CASSQGTVRTNYGYTF
TRBJ1-5 | . | TRBV6-6 | TRBD1 | TGTGCCAGCAGTTACGTTACAGGGGGCGGTCAGCCCCAGCATTTT | CASSYVTGGGQPQHF
TRBJ2-7 | . | TRBV19 | . | TGTGCCAGTAGTGCTACGACAGGGGAGGGAAGCTCCTACGAGCAGTACTTC | CASSATTGEGSSYEQYF
TRBJ2-5 | . | TRBV4-1 | . | TGCGCCAGCAGCCTCCCAAGGGTCGGCGGGGACCCCCAAGAGACCCAGTACTTC | CASSLPRVGGDPQETQYF
TRBJ2-7 | . | TRBV11-1 | TRBD1 | TGTGCCAGCAGCTCCCGGACAGGGAACGACGAGCAGTACTTC | CASSSRTGNDEQYF
TRBJ2-7 | . | TRBV27 | TRBD1 | TGTGCCAGCAGTTTATACTCGGACAGGGCTCCCTACGAGCAGTACTTC | CASSLYSDRAPYEQYF
TRBJ2-7 | . | TRBV7-2 | TRBD2 | TGTGCCAGCAGCTTAGTCAGCGGGAGCCACTACGAGCAGTACTTC | CASSLVSGSHYEQYF
TRBJ2-2 | . | TRBV7-3 | . | TGTGCCAGCAGCTTCCCTCTTCAGGGGCTAAACACCGGGGAGCTGTTTTTT | CASSFPLQGLNTGELFF
TRBJ1-2 | . | TRBV6-1 | . | TGTGCCAGCAGTGAACAGGCAGGGGCAAGGTATGGCTACACCTTC | CASSEQAGARYGYTF
TRBJ1-5 | . | TRBV7-2 | TRBD1 | TGTGCCAGCAGCTCCTCAGGGGGCTATCAGCCCCAGCATTTT | CASSSSGGYQPQHF
TRBJ2-5 | . | TRBV9 | TRBD1 | TGTGCCAGCAGCGTAGGACAGGGGGGGGAGACCCAGTACTTC | CASSVGQGGETQYF
TRBJ1-1 | . | TRBV4-1 | . | TGCGCCAGCAGCCAAGGGGAGGGGAACACTGAAGCTTTCTTT | CASSQGEGNTEAFF
TRBJ2-7 | . | TRBV29-1 | TRBD1 | TGCAGCGGGACGGGACAGGGGGCCTACGAGCAGTACTTC | CSGTGQGAYEQYF
TRBJ1-1 | . | TRBV19 | . | TGTGCCAGTAGTATAGCACAGTCTCCGTGGACTGAAGCTTTCTTT | CASSIAQSPWTEAFF
TRBJ2-5 | . | TRBV15 | . | TGTGCCACTCAGGGCTCGGAAGAGACCCAGTACTTC | CATQGSEETQYF
TRBJ1-6 | . | TRBV6-1 | TRBD1 | TGTGCCAGCAGTGAAACCGGGACAGGGTATAATTCACCCCTCCACTTT | CASSETGTGYNSPLHF
TRBJ2-1 | . | TRBV21-1 | . | TGTGCCAGCAGCAAAGACGGGGCGGACAGGCACAATGAGCAGTTCTTC | CASSKDGADRHNEQFF
TRBJ2-7 | . | TRBV7-2 | . | TGTGCCAGCAGCCCATGGCGGGGCTACGAGCAGTACTTC | CASSPWRGYEQYF
TRBJ2-3 | . | TRBV7-6 | . | TGTGCCAGCAGCTTAGACGCGGGGACAGATACGCAGTATTTT | CASSLDAGTDTQYF
TRBJ2-5 | . | TRBV5-4 | TRBD1 | TGTGCCAGCAGCTCTCAGGGGGCTGGGCAAGAGACCCAGTACTTC | CASSSQGAGQETQYF
TRBJ2-1 | . | TRBV2 | TRBD2 | TGTGCCAGCAGAGAACCTAGCGGGGCAGGCAATGAGCAGTTCTTC | CASREPSGAGNEQFF
TRBJ2-1 | . | TRBV7-3 | . | TGTGCCAGCAGCTCTAGCGTAGATGAGCAGTTCTTC | CASSSSVDEQFF
TRBJ2-5 | once | TRBV28 | TRBD1 | TGTGCCAGCGGGCCCGGACAGGGGTCTGGAGAGACCCAGTACTTC | CASGPGQGSGETQYF
TRBJ2-7 | . | TRBV2 | TRBD2 | TGTGCCAGTATGGGAGGGAGGGCCTACGAGCAGTACTTC | CASMGGRAYEQYF
TRBJ1-1 | . | TRBV29-1 | . | TGCAGCGTTGACAGACAGTTATCTGAAGCTTTCTTT | CSVDRQLSEAFF
TRBJ2-1 | medium-sized | TRBV7-9 | . | TGTGCCAGCAGCTCAACTAGGAGCTCCTACAATGAGCAGTTCTTC | CASSSTRSSYNEQFF
TRBJ2-1 | . | TRBV13 | . | TGTGCCAGCACAAGACGGGGATTCGGTGAGCAGTTCTTC | CASTRRGFGEQFF
TRBJ1-1 | . | TRBV2 | . | TGTGCCAGCAGTGATCATATAGGAGCCAACACTGAAGCTTTCTTT | CASSDHIGANTEAFF
TRBJ2-3 | . | TRBV5-1 | . | TGCGCCAGCAGCTCGCTAGCGATTGGGGACACAGATACGCAGTATTTT | CASSSLAIGDTDTQYF
TRBJ1-1 | . | TRBV10-3 | . | TGTGCCATCAGACAGGGCCTGAACACTGAAGCTTTCTTT | CAIRQGLNTEAFF
TRBJ1-4 | . | TRBV4-1 | TRBD1 | TGCGCCAGCAGCCCCGGACAGGGGGTGGCTAATGAAAAACTGTTTTTT | CASSPGQGVANEKLFF
TRBJ2-1 | few | TRBV7-9 | . | TGTGCCAGCAGTCCGGTTCTTGGTAGCCCTATTGAGCAGTTCTTC | CASSPVLGSPIEQFF
TRBJ2-5 | . | TRBV24-1 | . | TGTGCCACCAGTGTCCTTGTTCAGGGTACCCAAGAGACCCAGTACTTC | CATSVLVQGTQETQYF
TRBJ2-7 | . | TRBV11-2 | TRBD1 | TGTGCCAGCAGCATCGGGACAGTCCTAAGCGAGCAGTACTTC | CASSIGTVLSEQYF
TRBJ2-1 | . | TRBV3-1/TRBV3-2 | TRBD1 | TGTGCCAGCAGCCGGGACAGGGTTGTGGACAATGAGCAGTTCTTC | CASSRDRVVDNEQFF
TRBJ2-1 | . | TRBV7-6 | . | TGTGCCAGCAGCATAAGCGGGTCCTACAATGAGCAGTTCTTC | CASSISGSYNEQFF
TRBJ2-5 | few | TRBV2 | TRBD2 | TGTGCCAGCAGTGAAGGCCTAGCGGGGGGCGCTCAAGAGACCCAGTACTTC | CASSEGLAGGAQETQYF
TRBJ1-3 | few | TRBV6-5 | . | TGTGCCAGCAGTTACTCGATTGGGTTAGCAGGAAACACCATATATTTT | CASSYSIGLAGNTIYF
TRBJ1-6 | few | TRBV25-1 | . | TGTGCCAGCAGTGACTCTAACAGGCCGCAAAATTCACCCCTCCACTTT | CASSDSNRPQNSPLHF